These 2 T cell receptor beta chains came from one sample sequenced in a study of T-cell memory formation after mild COVID-19. TCRdb independently ran MiXCR on the 5' RACE reads; one entry per CDR3 protein. The sample yields some 190,000 distinct CDR3 sequences, around 17% seen once. Specimen: PBMCs or a T cell subset sorted from them (not recorded which). The receptors stem from an adult woman who had mild COVID-19 (a few samples of this study predate the infection). Cell type and time point are not known.

This clonotype was recorded a few times. The junction differs from germline at one of its ends, possibly a read error. This chain joins TRBV7-9 and TRBJ1-2; D unresolved. There are 11 residues in the CDR3. Germline V gene sequence: CDR1 SEHNR, CDR2 FQNEAQ (reference sequence). CDR3 in DNA: TGTGCCAGCAGCTCCCCCGGACGCCAGCTCTTC. Translating gives CASSSPGRQLF.

This clonotype was detected a few times. The gene calls are TRBV29-1 and TRBJ1-2, with 10 bases fitting TRBD1. Germline trimming cut 7 bases from V and 2 bases from J; bases unmatched to any gene: 13. The CDR3 has 16 residues. Germline V gives CDR1 SQVTM, CDR2 ANQGSEA. CDR3 sequence reads: CSAKTHDRGRNYGYTF. CDR3 nucleotide sequence: TGCAGCGCGAAGACTCATGACAGGGGGCGAAACTATGGCTACACCTTC. The full variable domain, in which reference TRBV29-1 and TRBJ1-2 provide the parts outside the CDR3, is SAVISQKPSRDICQRGTSLTIQCQVDSQVTMMFWYRQQPGQSLTLIATANQGSEATYESGFVIDKFPISRPNLTFSTLTVSNMSPEDSSIYLCSAKTHDRGRNYGYTFGSGTRLTVV.